The clone carrying this T cell receptor (beta chain) was counted once. As processed by the authors: Reference gene primers were amplified, and this amplification served to estimate nucleated cell counts. The assay was immunoSEQ multiplex PCR, and TCRdb's table has in-frame clones only and misses some. For V, J and clone size, that table is used; D and trimming come from the DNA. Among 85,000 to 100,000 clones listed, less than 95% were seen once. This entry comes from a study of blood T cell repertoires in COVID-19. At the level of the study: The cDNA or gDNA used as material had been derived from T cells, B-cell-depleted T cells, or PBMCs.

The CDR3 is made up of 14 amino acids. V shed 7 bases and J 5 bases; nucleotides not matched to a gene: 8. The germline V gene has CDR1 SGHVS and CDR2 FQNEAQ. The chain has TRBV7-8 and TRBJ2-1; 7 bases line up with TRBD1. This clonotype originated in a man aged 55 to 70 with acute or convalescent COVID-19. The sequenced sample was peripheral blood. The CDR3 sequence is CASNEPRGNNEQFF. The CDR3 region has the DNA TGTGCCAGCAACGAACCCAGGGGGAACAATGAGCAGTTCTTC. The full variable domain, completed using reference TRBV7-8 and TRBJ2-1, is GAGVSQSPRYKVAKRGQDVALRCDPISGHVSLFWYQQALGQGPEFLTYFQNEAQLDKSGLPSDRFFAERPEGSVSTLKIQRTQQEDSAVYLCASNEPRGNNEQFFGPGTRLTVL.